The 20 T cell receptor beta chains reported below all come from one sample, sequenced in a study of OX40 agonist ivuxolimab in advanced cancers. Repertoires were generated with immunoSEQ multiplex PCR, while TCRdb's copy carries only in-frame clones and drops some. This sample yields some 100,000 clones, of which around 91% are seen a single time; more than 0.15% belongs to the top ten. The sample consisted of CD4+ or CD8+ T cells sorted from blood, taken in a trial of the OX40 agonist ivuxolimab. Receptors were obtained from an adult with an advanced solid tumor such as melanoma, head and neck, liver or kidney cancer.

The rearrangement links TRBV2 to TRBJ2-5; the D gene is possibly TRBD1 (6 bases). Deletions cut 2 bases from V and 2 bases from J, with 9 bases between. The CDR3 length is 14 residues. Germline assignment: CDR1 SNHLY and CDR2 FYNNEI. DNA for the CDR3: TGTGCCAGCAGTGAACCGACAGGTCAAGAGACCCAGTACTTC. Translating it yields CASSEPTGQETQYF.

The chain couples TRBV11-2 to TRBJ2-5, with D possibly being TRBD1 or TRBD2 (7 bases each). There are 17 residues in the CDR3. V shed 1 base and J shed 0 bases, with 15 bases lying between them. Germline CDR1 and CDR2: SGHAT and FQNNGV. The CDR3 reads CASSLASRGGYQETQYF. CDR3 sequence (DNA): TGTGCCAGCAGCTTAGCTTCCAGGGGGGGCTACCAAGAGACCCAGTACTTC.

The CDR3 protein is CASSINSGSEQYF. The CDR3 region has the DNA TGCGCCAGCAGCATAAATAGCGGGAGCGAGCAGTACTTC. This chain links TRBV5-1 with TRBJ2-7; 9 bases agree with TRBD2. This CDR3 has 13 residues. Unmatched junction bases numbered 5, after V lost 4 bases and J lost 6 bases. CDR1 and CDR2 (germline): SGHRS, YFSETQ.

The chain employs TRBV5-1 and TRBJ1-2; D is ambiguous. The V end was cut by 6 bases, the J end by 8 bases, with 17 bases between. The CDR3 spans 13 residues. Germline CDR1 is SGHRS and CDR2 is YFSETQ. The DNA of the CDR3 is TGCGCCAGCACCCTGGGTGGTTCTGGGGGCTACACCTTC. Translation gives CASTLGGSGGYTF.

The rearrangement joins TRBV30 to TRBJ1-1; a weak D match, TRBD1 (5 bases). Trimming pared 0 bases from V and 0 bases from J, leaving 11 bases between. This CDR3 has 15 amino acids. CDR1 and CDR2 from the germline V gene are GTSNPN and SVGIG (reference sequence). The CDR3 DNA reads as TGTGCCTGGAGTGTAGGCGGGACTTTGAACACTGAAGCTTTCTTT. It encodes CAWSVGGTLNTEAFF.

This chain connects TRBV28 to TRBJ1-1, with unresolved D. Germline V gene data show CDR1 as MDHEN and CDR2 as SYDVKM. The CDR3 contains 11 residues. V lost 4 bases and J lost 11, with 11 bases in between. CDR3: CASSSPEGAFF. The CDR3 DNA sequence: TGTGCCAGCAGTTCCCCCGAGGGTGCTTTCTTT.

V gene TRBV10-3 combines with J gene TRBJ2-7; D is ambiguous. Germline loops: CDR1 ENHRY, CDR2 SYGVKD. CDR3 length equals 12 residues. Between the trimmed V and J ends, which lost 3 bases and 3 bases, there was a span of 6 bases. CDR3 DNA: TGTGCCATCAGTGAAGGCAACTACGAGCAGTACTTC. This gives the protein CAISEGNYEQYF.

The chain joins TRBV7-2 to TRBJ2-3; 8 bases map to TRBD1. Germline V gene sequence: CDR1 SGHTA, CDR2 FQGNSA. The CDR3 totals 13 residues. The trim removed 5 bases at V and 7 bases at J, leaving 5 bases unmatched. CDR3 DNA: TGTGCCAGCAGCCAGGGGGCCACTTATACGCAGTATTTT. Amino acid sequence: CASSQGATYTQYF.

The chain joins TRBV9 to TRBJ1-2, with TRBD1 matching 7 bases. Trimming removed 3 bases from V and 8 bases from J; junction bases left unmatched: 7. The CDR3 totals 13 residues. Per germline, CDR1 SGDLS and CDR2 YYNGEE. The CDR3 sequence: CASSANRGGGYTF. In DNA form, the CDR3 reads TGTGCCAGCAGCGCTAACAGGGGAGGGGGCTACACCTTC.

The chain links TRBV19 to TRBJ2-7; 10 bases fit TRBD1. Looked up from germline, CDR1 is LNHDA and CDR2 is SQIVND (reference sequence). CDR3 size: 15 residues. With 6 bases clipped from V and 4 bases from J, the junction kept 9 bases outside the gene matches. In nucleotides, the CDR3 is TGTGCCAGTAGCAATCCTCGGACAGGGGGGTACGAGCAGTACTTC. Translated, it gives CASSNPRTGGYEQYF.

V gene TRBV10-1 combines with J gene TRBJ2-1, with no clear D. Germline V CDR1 and CDR2: WNHNN, SYGVQD (reference sequence). The CDR3 is made up of 15 amino acids. V was cut by 1 base and J by 8 bases, with 15 bases left in between. The CDR3 DNA sequence: TGCGCCAGCAGTGAGTGGACCGAAGGGTTGCATGAGCAGTTCTTC. Translating gives CASSEWTEGLHEQFF.

The chain combines TRBV5-8 with TRBJ2-7, with 10 bases aligning to TRBD1. The CDR3 is made up of 15 amino acids. Germline V lookup: CDR1 SGHTS, CDR2 YDEGEE. Trimming at V came to 1 base and at J to 3 bases, leaving 4 bases not matched to a gene. The DNA for the CDR3 is TGTGCCAGCAGCTTGACGGACAGGGGGTTCTACGAGCAGTACTTC. Its protein is CASSLTDRGFYEQYF.

The chain carries TRBV10-3 and TRBJ2-7, with 7 nucleotides matching TRBD1. In germline, CDR1 is ENHRY, CDR2 SYGVKD. V lost 3 bases to trimming and J lost 6 bases; unmatched junction nucleotides: 5. The CDR3 sequence is 13 residues long. As DNA, the CDR3 is TGTGCCATCAGTGAAACAGGGGCGGGCGAGCAGTACTTC. Translation gives CAISETGAGEQYF.

In its sample, this clone was seen a few times. The chain's CDR3 is CASSQDTSGKPAYNEQFF. The CDR3, as DNA: TGTGCCAGCAGCCAAGATACTAGCGGCAAACCGGCTTACAATGAGCAGTTCTTC. This sequence joins TRBV14 and TRBJ2-1, with 8 positions matching TRBD2. This CDR3 has 18 amino acids. Germline lookup yields CDR1 SGHDN and CDR2 FVKESK. V shed 0 bases, J shed 4 bases, and the junction held 11 bases outside the gene matches.

The V gene is TRBV5-6, the J gene TRBJ1-2, with D unresolved. Germline values: CDR1 SGHDT, CDR2 YYEEEE. The CDR3 has 13 residues. V was clipped by 4 bases and J by 4 bases, with 11 bases between them. The CDR3 DNA reads TGTGCCAGCAGCGAACTCCGAACCTATGGCTACACCTTC. Its translation is CASSELRTYGYTF. The entire variable domain, with the rest obtained from reference TRBV5-6 and TRBJ1-2, is as follows: DAGVTQSPTHLIKTRGQQVTLRCSPKSGHDTVSWYQQALGQGPQFIFQYYEEEERQRGNFPDRFSGHQFPNYSSELNVNALLLGDSALYLCASSELRTYGYTFGSGTRLTVV.

The rearrangement links TRBV4-1 to TRBJ2-7, with D perhaps matching TRBD1 (5 bases). Germline CDR1 is MGHRA and CDR2 is YSYEKL. The CDR3 contains 15 residues. With 1 base removed from V and 0 bases from J, the gap between germline ends came to 10 bases. CDR3 sequence: CASSQGSGNSYEQYF. CDR3 DNA sequence: TGCGCCAGCAGCCAAGGCTCAGGGAACTCCTACGAGCAGTACTTC.

This clone was counted a single time. The chain has TRBV5-8 and TRBJ1-5; TRBD1 might be the D (5 bases). With 1 base removed from V and 4 bases from J, the gap between germline ends came to 15 bases. There are 16 residues in the CDR3. Germline V gene sequence: CDR1 SGHTS, CDR2 YDEGEE. CDR3 DNA sequence: TGTGCCAGCAGCTTGCCCCCCGGGACGGGAAATCAGCCCCAGCATTTT. This sequence encodes CASSLPPGTGNQPQHF. The full variable domain, rest sourced from reference TRBV5-8 and TRBJ1-5, is EAGVTQSPTHLIKTRGQQATLRCSPISGHTSVYWYQQALGLGLQFLLWYDEGEERNRGNFPPRFSGRQFPNYSSELNVNALELEDSALYLCASSLPPGTGNQPQHFGDGTRLSIL.

The rearrangement links TRBV19 to TRBJ2-5; D uncertain. V gave up 4 bases and J gave up 1 base, with 13 bases separating them. Germline V lookup: CDR1 LNHDA, CDR2 SQIVND (reference sequence). The CDR3 has 15 residues. DNA for the CDR3: TGTGCCAGTAGTAGGGTAGGGCAGTCCCAAGAGACCCAGTACTTC. Amino acids: CASSRVGQSQETQYF.

The chain joins TRBV9 to TRBJ2-1, with 10 bases aligning to TRBD2. Germline V gives CDR1 SGDLS, CDR2 YYNGEE. The CDR3 contains 15 residues. The J segment lost 4 bases and the V segment lost 3 bases, leaving 4 bases of the junction unmatched. For the CDR3, the DNA is TGTGCCAGCAGCGGGGGACTAGCGACTTACAATGAGCAGTTCTTC. This codes for CASSGGLATYNEQFF.

The rearrangement joins TRBV11-2 to TRBJ1-1; possible D gene TRBD1, 6 bases. V lost 2 bases, J lost 1 base, and 8 bases lay in between. The germline CDR1 and CDR2 sequences are SGHAT and FQNNGV. This CDR3 is built from 14 residues. The CDR3 nucleotides are TGTGCCAGCAGCTTAACAGGGAGGAACACTGAAGCTTTCTTT. Its protein product is CASSLTGRNTEAFF. The full variable domain, with the rest looked up from reference TRBV11-2 and TRBJ1-1, is EAGVAQSPRYKIIEKRQSVAFWCNPISGHATLYWYQQILGQGPKLLIQFQNNGVVDDSQLPKDRFSAERLKGVDSTLKIQPAKLEDSAVYLCASSLTGRNTEAFFGQGTRLTVV.